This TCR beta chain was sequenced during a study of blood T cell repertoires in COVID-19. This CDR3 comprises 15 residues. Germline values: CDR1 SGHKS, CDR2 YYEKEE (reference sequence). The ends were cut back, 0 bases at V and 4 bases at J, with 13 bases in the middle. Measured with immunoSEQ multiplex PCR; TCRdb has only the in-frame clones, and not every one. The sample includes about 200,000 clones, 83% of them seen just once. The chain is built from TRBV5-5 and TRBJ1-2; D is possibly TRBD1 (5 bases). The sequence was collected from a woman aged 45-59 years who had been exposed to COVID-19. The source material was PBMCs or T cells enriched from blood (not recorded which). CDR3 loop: CASSLEAQGAYGYTF. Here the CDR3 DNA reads TGTGCCAGCAGCTTGGAGGCTCAAGGGGCCTATGGCTACACCTTC. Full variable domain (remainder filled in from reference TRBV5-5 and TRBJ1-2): DAGVTQSPTHLIKTRGQQVTLRCSPISGHKSVSWYQQVLGQGPQFIFQYYEKEERGRGNFPDRFSARQFPNYSSELNVNALLLGDSALYLCASSLEAQGAYGYTFGSGTRLTVV.